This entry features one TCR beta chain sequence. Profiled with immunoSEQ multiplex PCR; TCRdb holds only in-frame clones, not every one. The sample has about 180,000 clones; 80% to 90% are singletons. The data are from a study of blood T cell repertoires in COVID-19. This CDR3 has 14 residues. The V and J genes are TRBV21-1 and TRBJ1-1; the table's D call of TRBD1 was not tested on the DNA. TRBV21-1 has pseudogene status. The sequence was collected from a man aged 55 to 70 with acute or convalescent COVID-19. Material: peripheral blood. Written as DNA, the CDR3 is TGTGCCAGCAGCACCTGGACAGCGAACACTGAAGCTTTCTTT. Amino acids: CASSTWTANTEAFF.